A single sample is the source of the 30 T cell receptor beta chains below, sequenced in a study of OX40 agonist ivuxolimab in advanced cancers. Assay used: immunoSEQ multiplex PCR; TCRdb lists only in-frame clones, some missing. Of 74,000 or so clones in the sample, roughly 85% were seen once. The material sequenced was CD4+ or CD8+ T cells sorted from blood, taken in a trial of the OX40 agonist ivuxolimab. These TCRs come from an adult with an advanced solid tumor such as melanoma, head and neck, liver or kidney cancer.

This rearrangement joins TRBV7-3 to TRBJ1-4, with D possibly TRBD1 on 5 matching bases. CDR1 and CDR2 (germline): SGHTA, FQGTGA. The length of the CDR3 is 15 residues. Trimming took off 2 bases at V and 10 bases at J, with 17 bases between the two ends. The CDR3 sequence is CASSLGALPVGKLFF. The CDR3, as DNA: TGTGCCAGCAGCTTAGGGGCTCTTCCCGTAGGAAAACTGTTTTTT.

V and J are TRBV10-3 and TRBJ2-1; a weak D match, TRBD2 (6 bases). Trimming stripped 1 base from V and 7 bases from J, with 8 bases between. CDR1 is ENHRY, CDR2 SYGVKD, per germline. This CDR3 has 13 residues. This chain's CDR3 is CAISEYGGNEQFF. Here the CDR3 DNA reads TGTGCCATCAGTGAGTACGGGGGAAATGAGCAGTTCTTC.

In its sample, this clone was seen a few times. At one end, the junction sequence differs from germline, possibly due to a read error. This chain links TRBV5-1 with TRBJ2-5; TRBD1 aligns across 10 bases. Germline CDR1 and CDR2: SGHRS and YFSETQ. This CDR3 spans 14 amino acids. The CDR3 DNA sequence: TGCGCCAGCAGCTTGAATCGGAATCAGGGACAGGGGAACTTC. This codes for CASSLNRNQGQGNF.

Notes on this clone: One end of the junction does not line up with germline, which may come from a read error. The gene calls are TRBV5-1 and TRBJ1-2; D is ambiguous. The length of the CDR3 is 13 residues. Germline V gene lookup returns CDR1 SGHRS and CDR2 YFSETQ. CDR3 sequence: CASSFGSDYGYTF. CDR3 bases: TGTGCCAGCAGCTTTGGTAGCGACTATGGCTACACCTTC.

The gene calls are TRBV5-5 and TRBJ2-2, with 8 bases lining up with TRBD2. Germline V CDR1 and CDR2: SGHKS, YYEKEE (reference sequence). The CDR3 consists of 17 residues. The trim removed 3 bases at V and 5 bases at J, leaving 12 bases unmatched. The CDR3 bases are TGTGCCAGCAGCTCCCCCCGGGGGGGGGAATGGACCGGGGAGCTGTTTTTT. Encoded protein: CASSSPRGGEWTGELFF. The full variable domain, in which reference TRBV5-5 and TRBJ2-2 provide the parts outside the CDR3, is DAGVTQSPTHLIKTRGQQVTLRCSPISGHKSVSWYQQVLGQGPQFIFQYYEKEERGRGNFPDRFSARQFPNYSSELNVNALLLGDSALYLCASSSPRGGEWTGELFFGEGSRLTVL.

The CDR3 is CATSSGTGLQPQHF. For the CDR3, the DNA is TGTGCCACCAGCAGTGGTACAGGTCTTCAGCCCCAGCATTTT. The V call is TRBV15, the J call TRBJ1-5; possible D gene TRBD1, 5 bases. V dropped 3 bases and J dropped 6 bases, with 12 bases sitting between them. Germline V gives CDR1 LNHNV, CDR2 YYDKDF (reference sequence). The CDR3 consists of 14 residues.

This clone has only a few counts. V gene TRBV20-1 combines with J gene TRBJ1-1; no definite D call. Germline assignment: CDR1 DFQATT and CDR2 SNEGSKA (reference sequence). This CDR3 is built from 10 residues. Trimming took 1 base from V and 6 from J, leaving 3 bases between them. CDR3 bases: TGCAGTGCTAGAGGCCCTGAAGCTTTCTTT. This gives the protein CSARGPEAFF.

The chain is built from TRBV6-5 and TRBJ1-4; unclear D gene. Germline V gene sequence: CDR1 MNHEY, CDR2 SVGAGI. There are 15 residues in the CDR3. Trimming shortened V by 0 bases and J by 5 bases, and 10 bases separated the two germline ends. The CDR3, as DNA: TGTGCCAGCAGTTACTCGATATTCAGAAATGAAAAACTGTTTTTT. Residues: CASSYSIFRNEKLFF.

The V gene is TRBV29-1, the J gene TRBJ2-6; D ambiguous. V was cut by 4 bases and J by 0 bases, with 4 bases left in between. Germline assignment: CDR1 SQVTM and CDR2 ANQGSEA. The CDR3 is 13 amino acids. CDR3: CSVVGSGANVLTF. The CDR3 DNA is TGCAGCGTTGTAGGCTCTGGGGCCAACGTCCTGACTTTC.

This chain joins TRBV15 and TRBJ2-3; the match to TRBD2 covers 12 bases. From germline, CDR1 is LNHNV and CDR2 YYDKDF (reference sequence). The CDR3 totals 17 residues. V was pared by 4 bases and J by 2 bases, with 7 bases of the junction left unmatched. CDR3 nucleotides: TGTGCCACCAGCACCCGGGGACTAGCGGGCTTCACAGATACGCAGTATTTT. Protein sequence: CATSTRGLAGFTDTQYF.

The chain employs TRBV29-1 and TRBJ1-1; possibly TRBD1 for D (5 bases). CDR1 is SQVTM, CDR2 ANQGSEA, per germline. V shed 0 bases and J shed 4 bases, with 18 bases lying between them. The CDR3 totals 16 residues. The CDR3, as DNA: TGCAGCGTTGAAGATCTAGGTTCCGGGAGGGGCACTGAAGCTTTCTTT. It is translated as CSVEDLGSGRGTEAFF.

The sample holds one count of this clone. CDR3 sequence reads: CASSLVSGGARDTQYF. In DNA form, the CDR3 reads TGTGCCAGCAGCTTAGTATCGGGGGGGGCCAGAGATACGCAGTATTTT. V is TRBV7-9 and J is TRBJ2-3; the match to TRBD2 covers 8 bases. Trimming cost V 1 base and J 5 bases; bases outside gene matches: 8. The CDR3 extends over 16 amino acids. CDR1 is SEHNR and CDR2 is FQNEAQ in the germline V gene (reference sequence).

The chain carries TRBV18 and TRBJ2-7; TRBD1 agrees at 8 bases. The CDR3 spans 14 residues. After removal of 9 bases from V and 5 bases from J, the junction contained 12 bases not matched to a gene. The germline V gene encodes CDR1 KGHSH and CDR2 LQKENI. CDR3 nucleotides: TGTGCCAGTCAGCGAAACAGGGGGAACAACGAGCAGTACTTC. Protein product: CASQRNRGNNEQYF.

CDR3 sequence: CAWSVSITSGRSYNEQFF. The DNA of the CDR3 is TGTGCCTGGAGTGTAAGCATCACTAGCGGCCGTTCCTACAATGAGCAGTTCTTC. The V gene is TRBV30, the J gene TRBJ2-1; 8 nucleotides line up with TRBD2. This CDR3 has 18 amino acids. Germline CDR1 reads GTSNPN; CDR2 reads SVGIG (reference sequence). With 0 bases clipped from V and 1 base from J, the junction kept 11 bases outside the gene matches.

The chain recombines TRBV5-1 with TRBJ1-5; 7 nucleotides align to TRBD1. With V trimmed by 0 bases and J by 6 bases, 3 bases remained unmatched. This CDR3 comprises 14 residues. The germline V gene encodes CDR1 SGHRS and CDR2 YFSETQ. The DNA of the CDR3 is TGCGCCAGCAGCTTGGAACAGGGGACTCAGCCCCAGCATTTT. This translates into CASSLEQGTQPQHF.

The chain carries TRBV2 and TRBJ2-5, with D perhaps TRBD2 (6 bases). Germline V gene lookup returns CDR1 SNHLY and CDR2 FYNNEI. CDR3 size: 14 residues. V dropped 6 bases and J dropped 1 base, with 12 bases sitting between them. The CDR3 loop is CASSPRTTQETQYF. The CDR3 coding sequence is TGTGCCAGCAGCCCTAGGACTACCCAAGAGACCCAGTACTTC.

The CDR3 DNA sequence: TGTGCCAGCAGCTTCCCCCTTCGTCAAGAGACCCAGTACTTC. As protein: CASSFPLRQETQYF. The rearrangement joins TRBV7-9 to TRBJ2-5, with D unresolved. In germline, CDR1 is SEHNR, CDR2 FQNEAQ (reference sequence). The CDR3 runs to 14 residues. Trimming removed 3 bases at V and 2 bases at J, with 10 bases between.

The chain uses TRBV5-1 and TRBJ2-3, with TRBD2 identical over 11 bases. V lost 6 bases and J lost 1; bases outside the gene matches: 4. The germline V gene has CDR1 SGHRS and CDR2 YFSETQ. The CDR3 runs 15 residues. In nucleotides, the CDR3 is TGCGCCAGCACCCAACTAGCGGGGGGCACAGATACGCAGTATTTT. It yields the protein CASTQLAGGTDTQYF.

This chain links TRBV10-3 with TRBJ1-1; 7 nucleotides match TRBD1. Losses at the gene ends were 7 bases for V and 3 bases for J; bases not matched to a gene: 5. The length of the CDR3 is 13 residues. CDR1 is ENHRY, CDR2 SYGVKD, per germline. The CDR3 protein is CAIKGGVDTEAFF. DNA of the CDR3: TGTGCCATCAAAGGGGGCGTAGACACTGAAGCTTTCTTT.

The CDR3, as DNA: TGTGCCAGCAGCCTATACCGGGAAAACACTGAAGCTTTCTTT. Translated, it gives CASSLYRENTEAFF. The genes are TRBV2 and TRBJ1-1; no reliable D call. Trimming stripped 6 bases from V and 2 bases from J, with 13 bases between. CDR1 is SNHLY, CDR2 FYNNEI, per germline. The CDR3 runs 14 residues.

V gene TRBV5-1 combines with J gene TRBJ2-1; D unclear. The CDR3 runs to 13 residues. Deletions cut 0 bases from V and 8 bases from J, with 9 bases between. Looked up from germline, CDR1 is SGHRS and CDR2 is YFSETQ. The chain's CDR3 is CASSLELYDEQFF. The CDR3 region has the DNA TGCGCCAGCAGCTTGGAGTTGTACGATGAGCAGTTCTTC. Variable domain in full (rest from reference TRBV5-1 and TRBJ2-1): KAGVTQTPRYLIKTRGQQVTLSCSPISGHRSVSWYQQTPGQGLQFLFEYFSETQRNKGNFPGRFSGRQFSNSRSEMNVSTLELGDSALYLCASSLELYDEQFFGPGTRLTVL.

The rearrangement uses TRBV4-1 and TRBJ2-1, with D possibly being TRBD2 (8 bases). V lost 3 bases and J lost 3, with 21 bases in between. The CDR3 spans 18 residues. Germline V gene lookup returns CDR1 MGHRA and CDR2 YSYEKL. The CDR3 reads CASSHPRGAGLGYNEQFF. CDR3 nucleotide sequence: TGCGCCAGCAGCCATCCCAGGGGGGCGGGACTAGGCTACAATGAGCAGTTCTTC.

CDR3 loop: CASSVVGTWRDTQYF. The CDR3 DNA is TGTGCCAGCAGCGTAGTTGGGACTTGGAGAGATACGCAGTATTTT. The chain carries TRBV9 and TRBJ2-3, with a weak D call TRBD2 (6 bases). The germline V gene has CDR1 SGDLS and CDR2 YYNGEE. V shed 0 bases and J shed 5 bases, with 13 bases lying between them. The CDR3 spans 15 residues.

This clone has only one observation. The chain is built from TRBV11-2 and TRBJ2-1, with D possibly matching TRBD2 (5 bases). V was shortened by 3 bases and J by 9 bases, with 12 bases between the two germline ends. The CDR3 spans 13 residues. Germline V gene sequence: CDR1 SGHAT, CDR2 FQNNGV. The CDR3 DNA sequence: TGTGCCAGCAGCTTGGGGAGCTCGGGTGAGCAGTTCTTC. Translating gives CASSLGSSGEQFF.

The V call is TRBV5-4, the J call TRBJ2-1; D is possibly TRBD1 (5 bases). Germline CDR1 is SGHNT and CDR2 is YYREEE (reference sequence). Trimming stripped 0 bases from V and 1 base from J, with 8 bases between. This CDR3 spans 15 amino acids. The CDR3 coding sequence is TGTGCCAGCAGCTTGGGCAGGGCGTCCTACAATGAGCAGTTCTTC. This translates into CASSLGRASYNEQFF.

The CDR3 region is CASSLSPGKPGAEAFF. CDR3 nucleotide sequence: TGTGCCAGCAGCTTAAGTCCCGGGAAACCGGGGGCTGAAGCTTTCTTT. The chain employs TRBV11-2 and TRBJ1-1; TRBD1 is a possible D gene (5 bases). This CDR3 is 16 amino acids long. Deletions cut 2 bases from V and 6 bases from J, with 19 bases between. CDR1 and CDR2 from the germline V gene are SGHAT and FQNNGV.

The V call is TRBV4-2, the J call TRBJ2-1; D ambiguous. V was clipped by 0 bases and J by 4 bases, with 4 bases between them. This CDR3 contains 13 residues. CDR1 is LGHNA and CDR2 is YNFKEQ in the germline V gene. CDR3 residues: CASSQDTYNEQFF. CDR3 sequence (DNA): TGTGCCAGCAGCCAAGATACTTACAATGAGCAGTTCTTC.

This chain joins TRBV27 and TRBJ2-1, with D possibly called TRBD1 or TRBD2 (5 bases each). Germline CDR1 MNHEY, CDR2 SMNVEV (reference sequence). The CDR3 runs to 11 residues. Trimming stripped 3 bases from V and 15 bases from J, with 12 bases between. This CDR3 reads CASSFMGTLFF. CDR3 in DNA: TGTGCCAGCAGTTTTATGGGGACGTTGTTCTTC.

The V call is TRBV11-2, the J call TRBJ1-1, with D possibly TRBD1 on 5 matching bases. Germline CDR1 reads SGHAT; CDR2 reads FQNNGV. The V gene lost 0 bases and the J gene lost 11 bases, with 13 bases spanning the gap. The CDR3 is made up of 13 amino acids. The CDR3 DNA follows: TGTGCCAGCAGCTTAGAAGGATCGGGGCTGGCTTTCTTT. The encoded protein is CASSLEGSGLAFF.

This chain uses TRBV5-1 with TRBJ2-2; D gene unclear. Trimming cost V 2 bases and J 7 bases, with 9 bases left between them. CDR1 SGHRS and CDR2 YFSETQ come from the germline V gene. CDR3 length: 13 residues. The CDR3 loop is CASSFMGNGELFF. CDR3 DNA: TGCGCCAGCAGCTTCATGGGTAACGGGGAGCTGTTTTTT.